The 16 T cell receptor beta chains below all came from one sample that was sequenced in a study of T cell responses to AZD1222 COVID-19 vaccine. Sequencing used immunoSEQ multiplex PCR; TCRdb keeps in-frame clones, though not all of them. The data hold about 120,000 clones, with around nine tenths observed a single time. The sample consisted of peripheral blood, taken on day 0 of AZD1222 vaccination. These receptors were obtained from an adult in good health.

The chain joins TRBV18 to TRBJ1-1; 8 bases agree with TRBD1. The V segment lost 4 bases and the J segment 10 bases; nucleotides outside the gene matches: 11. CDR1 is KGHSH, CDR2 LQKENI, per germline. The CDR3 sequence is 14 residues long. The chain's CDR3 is CASSQNDRGPRAFF. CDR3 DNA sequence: TGTGCCAGCTCACAGAATGACAGGGGACCCCGAGCTTTCTTT.

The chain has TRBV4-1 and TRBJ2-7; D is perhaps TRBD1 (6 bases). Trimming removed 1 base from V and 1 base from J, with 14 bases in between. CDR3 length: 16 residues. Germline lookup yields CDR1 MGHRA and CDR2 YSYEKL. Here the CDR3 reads CASSQVSPRGSYEQYF. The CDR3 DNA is TGCGCCAGCAGCCAAGTGTCGCCCAGGGGATCCTACGAGCAGTACTTC.

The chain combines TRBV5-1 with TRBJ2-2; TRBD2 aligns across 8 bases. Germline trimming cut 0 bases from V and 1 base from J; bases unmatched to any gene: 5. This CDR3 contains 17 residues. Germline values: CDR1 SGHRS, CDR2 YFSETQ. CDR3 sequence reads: CASSLGSSGVNTGELFF. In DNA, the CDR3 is TGCGCCAGCAGCTTGGGTAGTAGCGGGGTGAACACCGGGGAGCTGTTTTTT.

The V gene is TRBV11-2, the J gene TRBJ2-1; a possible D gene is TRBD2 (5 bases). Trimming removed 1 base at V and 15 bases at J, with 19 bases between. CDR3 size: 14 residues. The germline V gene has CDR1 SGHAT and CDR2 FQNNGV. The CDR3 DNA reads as TGTGCCAGCAGCTTAGGGCGTGGAGGACGTTATCCGTTCTTC. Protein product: CASSLGRGGRYPFF.

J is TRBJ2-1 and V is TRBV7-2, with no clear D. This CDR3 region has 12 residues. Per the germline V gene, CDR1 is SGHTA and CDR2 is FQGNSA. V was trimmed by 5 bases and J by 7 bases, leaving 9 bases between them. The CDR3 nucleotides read TGTGCCAGCAGCCCGAGAACGAATGAGCAGTTCTTC. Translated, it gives CASSPRTNEQFF.

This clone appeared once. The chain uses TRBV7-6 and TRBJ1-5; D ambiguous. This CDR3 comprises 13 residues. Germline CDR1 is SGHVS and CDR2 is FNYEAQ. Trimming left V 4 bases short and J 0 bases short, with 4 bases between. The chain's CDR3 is CASSSNSNQPQHF. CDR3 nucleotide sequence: TGTGCCAGCAGCTCAAATAGCAATCAGCCCCAGCATTTT.

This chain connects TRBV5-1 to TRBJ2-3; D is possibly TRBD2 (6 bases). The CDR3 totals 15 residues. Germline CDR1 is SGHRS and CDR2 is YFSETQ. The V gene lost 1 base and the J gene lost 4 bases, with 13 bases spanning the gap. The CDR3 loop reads CASSLRQGGADTQYF. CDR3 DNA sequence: TGCGCCAGCAGCTTGAGGCAGGGAGGCGCAGATACGCAGTATTTT. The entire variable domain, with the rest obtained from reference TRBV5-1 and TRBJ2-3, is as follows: KAGVTQTPRYLIKTRGQQVTLSCSPISGHRSVSWYQQTPGQGLQFLFEYFSETQRNKGNFPGRFSGRQFSNSRSEMNVSTLELGDSALYLCASSLRQGGADTQYFGPGTRLTVL.

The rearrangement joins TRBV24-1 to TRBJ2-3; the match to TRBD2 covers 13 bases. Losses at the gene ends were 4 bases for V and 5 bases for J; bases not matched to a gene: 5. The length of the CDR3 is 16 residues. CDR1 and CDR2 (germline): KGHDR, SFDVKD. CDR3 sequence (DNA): TGTGCCACCAGTGACGGGACTAGCGGGAAACAAGATACGCAGTATTTT. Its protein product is CATSDGTSGKQDTQYF.

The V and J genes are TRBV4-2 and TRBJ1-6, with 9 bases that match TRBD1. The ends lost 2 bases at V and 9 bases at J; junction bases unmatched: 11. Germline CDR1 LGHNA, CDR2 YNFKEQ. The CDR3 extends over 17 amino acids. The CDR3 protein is CASSQTTGGESSSPLHF. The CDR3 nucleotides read TGTGCCAGCAGCCAAACTACAGGGGGCGAAAGCAGTTCACCCCTCCACTTT.

The CDR3 sequence: CASSLPQAGNSPLHF. CDR3 DNA sequence: TGTGCCAGCAGTTTGCCCCAGGCGGGGAATTCACCCCTCCACTTT. The chain uses TRBV27 and TRBJ1-6; D unresolved. CDR3 length: 15 amino acids. Trimming took 3 bases from V and 7 from J, leaving 13 bases between them. Germline CDR1 and CDR2: MNHEY and SMNVEV (reference sequence).

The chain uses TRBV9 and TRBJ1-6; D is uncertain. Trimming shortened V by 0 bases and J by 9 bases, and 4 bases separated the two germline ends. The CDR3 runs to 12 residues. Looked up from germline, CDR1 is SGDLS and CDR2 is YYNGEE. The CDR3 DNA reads TGTGCCAGCAGCGTAGGGGGTTCACCCCTCCACTTT. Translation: CASSVGGSPLHF.

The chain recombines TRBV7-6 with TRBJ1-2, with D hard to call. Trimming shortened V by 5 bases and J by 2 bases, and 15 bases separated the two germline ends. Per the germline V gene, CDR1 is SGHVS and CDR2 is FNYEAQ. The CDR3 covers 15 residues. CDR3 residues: CASSPLSTRNYGYTF. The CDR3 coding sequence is TGTGCCAGCAGCCCCTTGTCGACAAGAAACTATGGCTACACCTTC. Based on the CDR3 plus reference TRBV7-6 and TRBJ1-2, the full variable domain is GAGVSQSPRYKVTKRGQDVALRCDPISGHVSLYWYRQALGQGPEFLTYFNYEAQQDKSGLPNDRFSAERPEGSISTLTIQRTEQRDSAMYRCASSPLSTRNYGYTFGSGTRLTVV.

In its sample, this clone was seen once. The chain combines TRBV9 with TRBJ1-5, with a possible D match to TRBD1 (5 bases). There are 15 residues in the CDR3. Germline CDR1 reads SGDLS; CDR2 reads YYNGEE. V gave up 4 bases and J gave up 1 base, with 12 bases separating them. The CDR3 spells CASSSRGDSNQPQHF. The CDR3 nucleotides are TGTGCCAGCAGCTCCCGGGGGGACAGCAATCAGCCCCAGCATTTT.

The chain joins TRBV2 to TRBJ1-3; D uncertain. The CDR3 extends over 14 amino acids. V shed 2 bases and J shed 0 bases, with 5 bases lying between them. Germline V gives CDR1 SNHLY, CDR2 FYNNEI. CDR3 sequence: CASSELFSGNTIYF. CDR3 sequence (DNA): TGTGCCAGCAGTGAACTCTTCTCTGGAAACACCATATATTTT.

CDR3 DNA sequence: TGTGCCAGCAGCCATTCCTTGACTAGCGGGAGAGACGAGCAGTACTTC. Protein sequence: CASSHSLTSGRDEQYF. The rearrangement joins TRBV3-1 (or the pseudogene TRBV3-2) to TRBJ2-7; 12 bases are a match to TRBD2. The CDR3 length is 16 residues. Trimming removed 3 bases from V and 5 bases from J; junction bases left unmatched: 8. Germline V CDR1 and CDR2: LGHDT, YNNKEL (reference sequence).

The CDR3 protein is CASSLLKGPAGQITDTQYF. The CDR3 bases are TGTGCCAGCAGCTTGTTAAAGGGGCCAGCGGGACAGATCACAGATACGCAGTATTTT. This rearrangement joins TRBV7-2 to TRBJ2-3; perhaps D is TRBD1 or TRBD2 (7 bases each). CDR3 length equals 19 residues. Trimming took 3 bases from V and 2 from J, leaving 24 bases between them. Germline-derived CDR1 and CDR2 are SGHTA and FQGNSA. The full variable domain, with the rest looked up from reference TRBV7-2 and TRBJ2-3, is GAGVSQSPSNKVTEKGKDVELRCDPISGHTALYWYRQSLGQGLEFLIYFQGNSAPDKSGLPSDRFSAERTGGSVSTLTIQRTQQEDSAVYLCASSLLKGPAGQITDTQYFGPGTRLTVL.